These 7 T cell receptor beta chains came from one sample sequenced in a study of regulatory T cells in long-lasting Graves disease. With iRepertoire HTBI primers and Arm-PCR of CDR3 regions, TCR beta libraries were built. MiXCR, applied by TCRdb to the multiplex PCR reads, yields one record per CDR3 protein. The sample includes about 540,000 distinct CDR3 sequences, roughly 14% of them seen just once. Time point defined: newly diagnosed GD, antithyroid drugs for less than 3 months. The TCR library used RNA extracted from PBMCs. The sample also formed part of further work on T cells in Graves' hyperthyroidism and ophthalmopathy.

This specimen was peripheral blood mononuclear cells (PBMCs), taken at new diagnosis, from a patient treated with antithyroid drugs. These receptors were obtained from a young man with Graves disease.

This clonotype was seen repeatedly, ten times or more. The CDR3 spells CASSPGQGTYGYTF. The CDR3 DNA is TGTGCCAGCAGTCCGGGACAGGGGACCTATGGCTACACCTTC. The gene calls are TRBV27 and TRBJ1-2; 10 bases agree with TRBD1. With V trimmed by 5 bases and J by 4 bases, 4 bases remained unmatched. This CDR3 region has 14 residues. The germline gives CDR1 MNHEY, CDR2 SMNVEV (reference sequence).

This clonotype occurred many times. The chain uses TRBV20-1 and TRBJ2-2; TRBD2 might be the D (5 bases). Per the germline V gene, CDR1 is DFQATT and CDR2 is SNEGSKA (reference sequence). The V gene lost 6 bases and the J gene lost 5 bases, with 13 bases spanning the gap. This CDR3 region has 13 residues. CDR3 nucleotide sequence: TGCAGTGCCAGGAAGCGGAGGACCGGGGAGCTGTTTTTT. Translated: CSARKRRTGELFF.

Of note for this clonotype: A much larger clone is a single base away; this may be a read error. CDR3 in DNA: TGTGCCAGCAGCGAGGCAGGAGACAATCACAAAAACATTCAGTACTTC. It is translated as CASSEAGDNHKNIQYF. The chain links TRBV12-3 or TRBV12-4 to TRBJ2-4; the D is unclear. The length of the CDR3 is 16 residues. Trimming cost V 6 bases and J 3 bases, with 18 bases left between them.

The chain recombines TRBV9 with TRBJ2-3, with no clear D. Germline V gene sequence: CDR1 SGDLS, CDR2 YYNGEE. CDR3 length: 16 residues. Trimming pared 1 base from V and 1 base from J, leaving 13 bases between. Here the CDR3 DNA reads TGTGCCAGCAGCGTAACCGCCCGACGAGGCACAGATACGCAGTATTTT. Encoded protein: CASSVTARRGTDTQYF.

This clonotype has ten or more counts. The chain combines TRBV12-3 or TRBV12-4 with TRBJ2-5; D unresolved. Trimming cost V 2 bases and J 0 bases, with 4 bases left between them. The CDR3 loop spans 13 amino acids. CDR3 DNA sequence: TGTGCCAGCAGTTTATCTTACCAAGAGACCCAGTACTTC. It translates to CASSLSYQETQYF.

This clonotype has a count of ten or more. This chain uses TRBV5-4 with TRBJ2-5; tentative D call: TRBD2 (5 bases). CDR3 length: 15 amino acids. Trimming removed 4 bases from V and 1 base from J, with 14 bases in between. The germline V gene has CDR1 SGHNT and CDR2 YYREEE (reference sequence). The CDR3 sequence is CASSLTQLGQETQYF. CDR3 nucleotides: TGTGCCAGCAGCCTCACACAACTAGGCCAAGAGACCCAGTACTTC.

This clonotype was seen repeatedly, ten times or more. V usage is TRBV6-5 and J usage is TRBJ2-3; D gene ambiguous. Germline CDR1 reads MNHEY; CDR2 reads SVGAGI. This CDR3 has 14 residues. Deletions cut 2 bases from V and 3 bases from J, with 9 bases between. The CDR3 region is CASSYGKPTDTQYF. As DNA, the CDR3 is TGTGCCAGCAGTTACGGGAAACCGACAGATACGCAGTATTTT.